Below, 21 T cell receptor beta chains from the same sample are listed, as sequenced in a study of tumor and adjacent non-tumor tissue in lung cancer. A modified ARM-PCR protocol with three rounds of nested PCR amplified TCRbeta. A single record per CDR3 protein comes from TCRdb applying MiXCR to the multiplex PCR reads. Among 78,000 or so distinct CDR3 sequences listed, over 75% were seen once. This sample's RNA came from whole unsorted tissue. Input material: lung tumor tissue. The receptors come from a woman aged 45 to 65 with non-small cell lung cancer.

This clonotype was seen just once. Sequence at one end of the junction differs from germline and may be a read error. The chain carries TRBV20-1 and TRBJ1-1; no reliable D call. This CDR3 spans 14 amino acids. Germline V gives CDR1 DFQATT, CDR2 SNEGSKA (reference sequence). CDR3 nucleotide sequence: TGCAGTGCTAGAGACCCGGCCGTGAAGACTGAAGCTATCTTT. Its protein product is CSARDPAVKTEAIF.

Turning to this clonotype: A junction boundary mismatches the germline segment, possibly from a read error. The rearrangement links TRBV14 to TRBJ2-7; TRBD1 is a possible D gene (5 bases). Germline CDR1 SGHDN, CDR2 FVKESK. This CDR3 spans 16 amino acids. The CDR3 is CTSSQGLGAGSYGQYF. In nucleotides, the CDR3 is TGTACCAGCAGCCAAGGTTTAGGGGCAGGCTCCTACGGGCAATACTTC.

In this sample, this clonotype turned up a few times. The chain employs TRBV21-1 and TRBJ1-3. TRBV21-1 is a listed pseudogene. The CDR3 totals 15 residues. Written as DNA, the CDR3 is TGTGACAGCAGCAAAGCGCTCAGCTCTGGAAACACCATATATTTT. Its protein is CDSSKALSSGNTIYF.

With respect to this clonotype: Germline and junction disagree at one end, which may indicate a read error. V is TRBV6-1 and J is TRBJ2-7; 7 bases map to TRBD2. The CDR3 consists of 12 residues. The V gene's germline CDR1 is MNHNS and CDR2 SASEGT. CDR3 loop: CVSSGDYYEQYF. The CDR3, as DNA: TGTGTCAGCTCTGGGGACTACTACGAGCAGTACTTC.

In its sample, this clonotype was seen once. At one boundary the junction diverges from the germline segment, which might be a read error. The V call is TRBV20-1, the J call TRBJ2-2, with TRBD2 matching over 8 bases. Germline CDR1 reads DFQATT; CDR2 reads SNEGSKA (reference sequence). This CDR3 is built from 14 residues. DNA for the CDR3: TGCAGTACTAGAATTAGCGGGAACACCGGGGAGCTGTTATTT. Translating gives CSTRISGNTGELLF.

On this clonotype itself: One end of the junction fails to match germline, which may point to a read error. The chain carries TRBV11-2 and TRBJ2-3; no firm D call. The CDR3 totals 13 residues. CDR1 and CDR2 from the germline V gene are SGHAT and FQNNGV. CDR3 DNA: TGTACCAGCCGCTCCGCCGCCTCAGATACGCAGTATTTT. Translating gives CTSRSAASDTQYF. Variable domain in full (rest from reference TRBV11-2 and TRBJ2-3): EAGVAQSPRYKIIEKRQSVAFWCNPISGHATLYWYQQILGQGPKLLIQFQNNGVVDDSQLPKDRFSAERLKGVDSTLKIQPAKLEDSAVYLCTSRSAASDTQYFGPGTRLTVL.

This chain joins TRBV7-9 and TRBJ2-7; perhaps TRBD1 as D (5 bases). CDR1 is SEHNR, CDR2 FQNEAQ, per germline (reference sequence). The CDR3 runs 11 residues. The V gene lost 5 bases and the J gene lost 6 bases, with 8 bases spanning the gap. The DNA for the CDR3 is TGTGCCAGCAGCAAGGGGTGCGAGCAGTACTTC. This codes for CASSKGCEQYF.

Remarks on this clonotype: A read error may produce the germline difference seen at one junction end. This chain connects TRBV11-2 to TRBJ2-1; D call uncertain. CDR1 is SGHAT and CDR2 is FQNNGV in the germline V gene. This CDR3 contains 12 residues. The CDR3 bases are TGTGTCAGCAGCCCCTCCAGATCTGAGCAGTTCTTC. The encoded protein is CVSSPSRSEQFF.

This clonotype was counted at least ten times. The J gene is TRBJ1-1, the V gene TRBV30; 10 bases map to TRBD1. The germline gives CDR1 GTSNPN, CDR2 SVGIG (reference sequence). The CDR3 has 15 residues. The CDR3, as DNA: TGTGCTTTCAAAGACCGGGACAGGGGAAACACTGAAGCTTTCTTT. It encodes CAFKDRDRGNTEAFF.

Points on this clonotype: One end of the junction fails to match germline, which may point to a read error. The CDR3 DNA reads TGTGTCAGCAGTCCCCAGGGACTAGCGGTTCACACCGGGGAGCTGTTTTTT. This translates into CVSSPQGLAVHTGELFF. The rearrangement links TRBV28 to TRBJ2-2, with 11 bases aligning to TRBD2. The germline V gene has CDR1 MDHEN and CDR2 SYDVKM. This CDR3 is 17 amino acids long.

To note about this clonotype: The junction shows a germline mismatch at one end, possibly a read error. The chain has TRBV6-1 and TRBJ2-6; the match to TRBD1 covers 8 bases. Germline assignment: CDR1 MNHNS and CDR2 SASEGT. The CDR3 totals 14 residues. The chain's CDR3 is CASRTGLGANFLTF. The CDR3 DNA follows: TGTGCCAGCCGGACAGGGCTTGGGGCCAACTTCCTGACTTTC.

Worth noting for this clonotype: The CDR3 does not close with the conserved phenylalanine or tryptophan, likely indicating a read error. The V call is TRBV6-5, the J call TRBJ2-5, with D perhaps TRBD1 or TRBD2 (7 bases each). The ends were cut back, 6 bases at V and 8 bases at J, with 19 bases in the middle. The V gene's germline CDR1 is MNHEY and CDR2 SVGAGI. The CDR3 loop spans 14 amino acids. The CDR3 nucleotides read TGTGCCAGCAGCCAAACAGGGGCGGGGGATACCCAGTACGTC. Its translation: CASSQTGAGDTQYV.

Turning to this clonotype: One end of the junction varies from germline; a read error may be responsible. The gene calls are TRBV20-1 and TRBJ2-5; D gene unclear. Per germline, CDR1 DFQATT and CDR2 SNEGSKA (reference sequence). The CDR3 sequence is 13 residues long. This CDR3 reads CSARRWVRETQYF. CDR3 nucleotide sequence: TGCAGTGCTAGACGGTGGGTCAGAGAGACCCAGTATTTC.

This clonotype was seen only once. The junction and the germline gene differ at one end; a read error may be behind it. The chain has TRBV6-1 and TRBJ2-7; D is undetermined. The CDR3 totals 13 residues. From germline, CDR1 is MNHNS and CDR2 SASEGT. The CDR3 loop reads CANSRVGSYEQYF. The CDR3 coding sequence is TGTGCCAACAGTCGAGTGGGCTCCTACGAGCAGTACTTC.

Comments on this clonotype: One end of the junction varies from germline; a read error may be responsible. The V call is TRBV6-2 or TRBV6-3, the J call TRBJ2-7; a possible D gene is TRBD1 (6 bases). The germline V gene has CDR1 MNHEY and CDR2 SVGEGT. The CDR3 sequence is 13 residues long. CDR3 protein: CANGGQSVDELYF. The CDR3 DNA follows: TGTGCCAACGGCGGACAGTCTGTCGACGAGCTGTACTTC.

Worth noting for this clonotype: This CDR3 fails to terminate in the conserved phenylalanine or tryptophan, so it likely reflects a read error. The V gene is TRBV6-5, the J gene TRBJ1-1; D not resolved. The length of the CDR3 is 13 residues. The germline CDR1 and CDR2 sequences are MNHEY and SVGAGI. In DNA form, the CDR3 reads TGTGCCAGCGTTAGTTCGGTGAACTCTGAAGCTTTCCTT. The encoded protein is CASVSSVNSEAFL.

As to this clonotype: Because it lacks the conserved phenylalanine or tryptophan at the end, this CDR3 is likely a read error. V and J are TRBV20-1 and TRBJ2-5, with 9 bases that match TRBD2. Germline CDR1 is DFQATT and CDR2 is SNEGSKA (reference sequence). The CDR3 is 12 residues long. J lost 4 bases, V lost 7 bases, and 4 bases had no gene match. CDR3: CSVRTSAETQYS. CDR3 DNA sequence: TGCAGTGTTAGGACTAGCGCAGAGACCCAGTACTCC.

This chain joins TRBV29-1 and TRBJ2-3; D may be TRBD2 (6 bases). Trimming left V 8 bases short and J 3 bases short, with 15 bases between. Looked up from germline, CDR1 is SQVTM and CDR2 is ANQGSEA. This CDR3 is 13 amino acids long. DNA of the CDR3: TGCAGCATTGTGCGGGGTCTTACAGATACGCAGTATTTT. Its translation is CSIVRGLTDTQYF.

As to this clonotype: A read error may produce the germline difference seen at one junction end. CDR3 loop: CARSYSKGGTYEQYF. The CDR3 nucleotides are TGTGCCAGGAGTTACTCGAAGGGCGGAACCTACGAGCAGTACTTC. V gene TRBV6-6 combines with J gene TRBJ2-7; D not certain. Looked up from germline, CDR1 is MNHNY and CDR2 is SVGAGI (reference sequence). The CDR3 length is 15 residues.

About this clonotype itself: A much larger clonotype is one base distant, so this may be a read error. The CDR3 loop is CASMSGDYTDMQYF. The DNA for the CDR3 is TGTGCCAGCATGAGCGGGGACTACACAGATATGCAGTATTTT. The chain has TRBV12-3 or TRBV12-4 and TRBJ2-3; TRBD2 matches 7 bases. The CDR3 is made up of 14 amino acids.

Remarks on this clonotype: The germline gene is not matched at one end of the junction; a read error may be the cause. The chain couples TRBV6-5 to TRBJ2-1; TRBD2 matches 7 bases. The CDR3 sequence is 17 residues long. The germline CDR1 and CDR2 sequences are MNHEY and SVGAGI. The DNA of the CDR3 is TGTGGCAGCGGTTACAATCTCGGGGGGAGCTCCTACAATGAGCAGTTCTTC. This encodes CGSGYNLGGSSYNEQFF.